These 32 T cell receptor beta chains were all obtained from the same sample, sequenced in a study of T-cell reconstitution after alpha-beta-depleted transplantation in children. Unique molecular identifiers were incorporated into the prepared TCRbeta library. TCRdb recomputed calls from the PCR reads with MiXCR, one row per CDR3 protein. Seen here are a few hundred thousand distinct CDR3 sequences, 8.5% to 10% observed once, and the top ten hold 5.5% to 8%. The material was PBMCs from the stem cell graft donor, obtained from the stem cell graft. The source is a human donor who donated a stem cell graft to a child with acute lymphoblastic leukemia.

There are a few counts of this clonotype. The rearrangement links TRBV29-1 to TRBJ1-2, with 8 bases lining up with TRBD1. In germline, CDR1 is SQVTM, CDR2 ANQGSEA. Trimming at V came to 6 bases and at J to 7 bases, leaving 1 base not matched to a gene. The CDR3 loop spans 10 amino acids. The CDR3 region has the DNA TGCAGCGTCGACAGGGGTGGCTACACCTTC. It is translated as CSVDRGGYTF. Variable domain in full (rest from reference TRBV29-1 and TRBJ1-2): SAVISQKPSRDICQRGTSLTIQCQVDSQVTMMFWYRQQPGQSLTLIATANQGSEATYESGFVIDKFPISRPNLTFSTLTVSNMSPEDSSIYLCSVDRGGYTFGSGTRLTVV.

The chain employs TRBV5-1 and TRBJ2-5; possibly TRBD1 or TRBD2 for D (6 bases each). With 5 bases removed from V and 0 bases from J, the gap between germline ends came to 8 bases. CDR3 length: 13 residues. Per germline, CDR1 SGHRS and CDR2 YFSETQ. CDR3 sequence reads: CASREGDQETQYF. CDR3 bases: TGCGCCAGCAGGGAGGGGGACCAAGAGACCCAGTACTTC. Together with reference TRBV5-1 and TRBJ2-5, the CDR3 gives the full variable domain: KAGVTQTPRYLIKTRGQQVTLSCSPISGHRSVSWYQQTPGQGLQFLFEYFSETQRNKGNFPGRFSGRQFSNSRSEMNVSTLELGDSALYLCASREGDQETQYFGPGTRLLVL.

This clonotype was detected a few times. The chain employs TRBV4-2 and TRBJ2-7; possible D gene TRBD1, 5 bases. V was shortened by 1 base and J by 1 base, with 14 bases between the two germline ends. This CDR3 has 16 amino acids. In germline, CDR1 is LGHNA, CDR2 YNFKEQ. The CDR3 sequence: CASSQGWGAASYEQYF. As DNA, the CDR3 is TGTGCCAGCAGCCAAGGATGGGGCGCCGCGTCCTACGAGCAGTACTTC.

The CDR3 region has the DNA TGTGCCAGCAGGCCATCGGTAGCGAAAGAGCAGTTCTTC. This encodes CASRPSVAKEQFF. V usage is TRBV12-3 or TRBV12-4 and J usage is TRBJ2-1, with TRBD2 as a possible D gene (5 bases). V was trimmed by 6 bases and J by 10 bases, leaving 16 bases between them. This CDR3 has 13 amino acids.

This clonotype occurred a few times. The V and J genes are TRBV7-7 and TRBJ1-1; a possible D gene is TRBD1 (5 bases). Per germline, CDR1 SSHAT and CDR2 FNYEAQ (reference sequence). The CDR3 covers 15 residues. Between the trimmed V and J ends, which lost 5 bases and 6 bases, there was a span of 19 bases. DNA of the CDR3: TGTGCCAGCAGCCCCATTAAAGGGGCGACCTCTGAAGCTTTCTTT. Its translation is CASSPIKGATSEAFF. Filled out from reference TRBV7-7 and TRBJ1-1, the complete variable domain reads GAGVSQSPRYKVTKRGQDVTLRCDPISSHATLYWYQQALGQGPEFLTYFNYEAQPDKSGLPSDRFSAERPEGSISTLTIQRTEQRDSAMYRCASSPIKGATSEAFFGQGTRLTVV.

This rearrangement joins TRBV12-3 or TRBV12-4 to TRBJ1-2; the D is unclear. Trimming stripped 5 bases from V and 8 bases from J, with 24 bases between. The CDR3 is made up of 16 amino acids. In DNA form, the CDR3 reads TGTGCCAGCAGTCCGACTTCCCCGGGGTCCTGGAACGGCTACACCTTC. Residues: CASSPTSPGSWNGYTF.

This sequence joins TRBV7-9 and TRBJ2-7, with unresolved D. The V end lost 0 bases, the J end lost 7 bases, and 7 bases lay between the germline ends. The CDR3 has 12 residues. From germline, CDR1 is SEHNR and CDR2 FQNEAQ (reference sequence). The chain's CDR3 is CASSLAVAEQYF. The DNA for the CDR3 is TGTGCCAGCAGCTTAGCGGTGGCAGAGCAGTACTTC.

This clonotype was found a few times. The chain couples TRBV11-2 to TRBJ2-7; D is perhaps TRBD1 (6 bases). V lost 4 bases and J lost 2, with 12 bases in between. The germline gives CDR1 SGHAT, CDR2 FQNNGV. The CDR3 consists of 14 residues. The CDR3 sequence: CASSSTGFPYEQYF. CDR3 bases: TGTGCCAGCAGCTCTACAGGGTTTCCCTACGAGCAGTACTTC.

DNA of the CDR3: TGTGCCAGCAGACCACCGTGGAACGGGGTCTACGAGCAGTACTTC. It is translated as CASRPPWNGVYEQYF. The chain combines TRBV25-1 with TRBJ2-7, with D possibly being TRBD2 (5 bases). The CDR3 sequence is 15 residues long. Per germline, CDR1 MGHDK and CDR2 SYGVNS. V gave up 6 bases and J gave up 3 bases, with 18 bases separating them.

This clonotype came up many times. The chain combines TRBV5-1 with TRBJ2-7; D possibly uses TRBD1 or TRBD2 (5 bases each). CDR3 size: 15 residues. Germline CDR1 SGHRS, CDR2 YFSETQ. The V end was cut by 4 bases, the J end by 6 bases, with 20 bases between. The CDR3 sequence is CASSIDGAPQGEQYF. The CDR3 DNA reads TGCGCCAGCAGCATTGACGGGGCCCCGCAAGGCGAGCAGTACTTC. Together with reference TRBV5-1 and TRBJ2-7, the CDR3 gives the full variable domain: KAGVTQTPRYLIKTRGQQVTLSCSPISGHRSVSWYQQTPGQGLQFLFEYFSETQRNKGNFPGRFSGRQFSNSRSEMNVSTLELGDSALYLCASSIDGAPQGEQYFGPGTRLTVT.

This clonotype has just a few counts. The chain links TRBV10-1 to TRBJ1-6, with 7 bases aligning to TRBD1. CDR1 WNHNN and CDR2 SYGVQD come from the germline V gene (reference sequence). J lost 9 bases, V lost 4 bases, and 6 bases had no gene match. The CDR3 covers 14 residues. The CDR3 DNA follows: TGCGCCAGCAGTGCAGGGGGTGGATTTTCACCCCTCCACTTT. This codes for CASSAGGGFSPLHF.

A word on this clonotype: A read error may explain this, as a much larger clone is one base away. The J gene is TRBJ2-5, the V gene TRBV2; unclear D gene. The CDR3 is 11 amino acids. The germline V gene encodes CDR1 SNHLY and CDR2 FYNNEI. The V end was cut by 6 bases, the J end by 3 bases, with 5 bases between. As DNA, the CDR3 is TGTGCCAGCAGCGCCGAAGAGACCCAGTACTTC. Translating it yields CASSAEETQYF.

This clonotype occurred many times. The chain recombines TRBV29-1 with TRBJ2-7; 8 bases line up with TRBD1. This CDR3 comprises 11 residues. Germline loops: CDR1 SQVTM, CDR2 ANQGSEA. V lost 7 bases, J lost 5 bases, and 4 bases stayed unmatched. Written as DNA, the CDR3 is TGCAGCGCGGACAGGGAGGACGAGCAGTACTTC. It encodes CSADREDEQYF.

The V call is TRBV24-1, the J call TRBJ1-5, with 7 bases lining up with TRBD1. There are 14 residues in the CDR3. Trimming removed 3 bases from V and 5 bases from J; junction bases left unmatched: 3. Germline loops: CDR1 KGHDR, CDR2 SFDVKD. CDR3 region: CATSDPRGDQPQHF. CDR3 bases: TGTGCCACCAGTGATCCCAGGGGGGATCAGCCCCAGCATTTT.

The chain links TRBV7-2 to TRBJ1-1; tentative D call: TRBD1 (5 bases). This CDR3 is built from 12 residues. CDR1 SGHTA and CDR2 FQGNSA come from the germline V gene. Trimming took off 2 bases at V and 8 bases at J, with 9 bases between the two ends. The CDR3 nucleotides read TGTGCCAGCAGCTTAAGACAGACGGAAGCTTTCTTT. Its protein product is CASSLRQTEAFF.

About this clonotype: The germline gene is not matched at one end of the junction; a read error may be the cause. The chain joins TRBV7-9 to TRBJ1-5, with TRBD1 matching 7 bases. This CDR3 comprises 13 residues. CDR1 and CDR2 (germline): SEHNR, FQNEAQ (reference sequence). The CDR3 protein is CASSRQGNRPQHF. The DNA for the CDR3 is TGTGCCAGCAGCCGACAGGGCAATCGGCCCCAGCATTTT.

This clonotype was seen a few times. V usage is TRBV24-1 and J usage is TRBJ2-1; the D gene is possibly TRBD1 (6 bases). Looked up from germline, CDR1 is KGHDR and CDR2 is SFDVKD. Trimming cost V 3 bases and J 10 bases, with 12 bases left between them. This CDR3 is built from 13 residues. Written as DNA, the CDR3 is TGTGCCACCAGTGATGCGACCGGGACAGAGCAGTTCTTC. This codes for CATSDATGTEQFF.

The chain employs TRBV6-1 and TRBJ2-7; 8 positions match TRBD1. Germline V lookup: CDR1 MNHNS, CDR2 SASEGT. V trimming: 6 bases; J trimming: 4 bases; junction bases outside the gene matches: 11. CDR3 size: 15 residues. The CDR3: CASRRDPGQAYEQYF. The DNA for the CDR3 is TGTGCCAGCAGGAGGGATCCGGGACAGGCTTACGAGCAGTACTTC.

This clonotype was observed many times. The genes are TRBV10-3 and TRBJ1-1; D uncertain. The length of the CDR3 is 11 residues. V was trimmed by 9 bases and J by 1 base, leaving 6 bases between them. Germline V gene sequence: CDR1 ENHRY, CDR2 SYGVKD. CDR3 region: CAIGPNTEAFF. The CDR3 DNA reads TGTGCCATTGGGCCGAACACTGAAGCTTTCTTT.

The J gene is TRBJ2-7, the V gene TRBV7-6; tentatively, D is TRBD1 or TRBD2 (5 bases each). The CDR3 is 16 amino acids. Germline assignment: CDR1 SGHVS and CDR2 FNYEAQ. Trimming removed 4 bases at V and 0 bases at J, with 16 bases between. CDR3 in DNA: TGTGCCAGCAGCTCCTCAGGTGGGACCGGCTCCTACGAGCAGTACTTC. This codes for CASSSSGGTGSYEQYF.

The rearrangement joins TRBV5-1 to TRBJ2-3, with 10 nucleotides matching TRBD2. The CDR3 loop spans 17 amino acids. From germline, CDR1 is SGHRS and CDR2 YFSETQ. The V segment lost 0 bases and the J segment 1 base; nucleotides outside the gene matches: 5. The CDR3 DNA reads as TGCGCCAGCAGCTTGGGGACTAGCGGTGAGGGCACAGATACGCAGTATTTT. It codes for CASSLGTSGEGTDTQYF.

This clonotype was detected ten times or more. V and J are TRBV5-1 and TRBJ1-4, with 7 bases aligning to TRBD1. This CDR3 comprises 14 residues. Germline V gene sequence: CDR1 SGHRS, CDR2 YFSETQ. Trimming cost V 4 bases and J 8 bases; bases outside gene matches: 8. In DNA, the CDR3 is TGCGCCAGCAGCGAAGGGACAGCCTCCGAAAAACTGTTTTTT. Translating gives CASSEGTASEKLFF. Full variable domain (rest looked up from reference TRBV5-1 and TRBJ1-4): KAGVTQTPRYLIKTRGQQVTLSCSPISGHRSVSWYQQTPGQGLQFLFEYFSETQRNKGNFPGRFSGRQFSNSRSEMNVSTLELGDSALYLCASSEGTASEKLFFGSGTQLSVL.

J is TRBJ1-1 and V is TRBV5-1; no reliable D call. V gave up 5 bases and J gave up 4 bases, with 18 bases separating them. This CDR3 has 15 residues. Germline CDR1 and CDR2: SGHRS and YFSETQ. The CDR3 coding sequence is TGCGCCAGCAGTTTACAGAGCGCCTCACGCACTGAAGCTTTCTTT. As protein: CASSLQSASRTEAFF.

This clonotype has a count of ten or more. The rearrangement joins TRBV29-1 to TRBJ2-5; D uncertain. Trimming removed 2 bases at V and 3 bases at J, with 7 bases between. Germline CDR1 SQVTM, CDR2 ANQGSEA. The CDR3 has 12 residues. CDR3 DNA sequence: TGCAGCGTTGAATCTGGAAAAGAGACCCAGTACTTC. Protein product: CSVESGKETQYF.

Worth noting for this clonotype: In this CDR3 the conserved last residue, phenylalanine or tryptophan, is missing, so a read error is likely. The gene calls are TRBV10-3 and TRBJ1-5; the D is unclear. The germline V gene has CDR1 ENHRY and CDR2 SYGVKD. This CDR3 region has 15 residues. Trimming removed 10 bases from V and 4 bases from J, with 20 bases in between. This CDR3 reads CATSREGNPNQPQHC. The CDR3, as DNA: TGTGCCACCTCAAGGGAAGGGAACCCTAATCAGCCCCAGCATTGT.

This chain uses TRBV15 with TRBJ1-5; D gene unclear. V gave up 2 bases and J gave up 5 bases, with 7 bases separating them. The CDR3 has 13 residues. Germline V lookup: CDR1 LNHNV, CDR2 YYDKDF (reference sequence). CDR3 DNA: TGTGCCACCAGCAGACTCACCCATCAGCCCCAGCATTTT. This translates into CATSRLTHQPQHF.

The V and J genes are TRBV29-1 and TRBJ1-2; D possibly corresponds to TRBD1 (6 bases). Germline CDR1 reads SQVTM; CDR2 reads ANQGSEA. CDR3 length: 14 residues. The ends were cut back, 1 base at V and 1 base at J, with 10 bases in the middle. In DNA, the CDR3 is TGCAGCGTTGAAGTAAGGGGACATAACTATGGCTACACCTTC. Protein sequence: CSVEVRGHNYGYTF.

This clonotype was counted only a few times. The chain combines TRBV7-8 with TRBJ2-7; 7 bases agree with TRBD1. The length of the CDR3 is 18 residues. V trimming: 3 bases; J trimming: 5 bases; junction bases outside the gene matches: 19. The V gene's germline CDR1 is SGHVS and CDR2 FQNEAQ. CDR3 coding DNA: TGTGCCAGCAGCTTGCGACCATTAGACAGGGTCGAACGGCACGAGCAGTACTTC. Translated: CASSLRPLDRVERHEQYF.

The chain has TRBV6-2 or TRBV6-3 and TRBJ1-1; no clear D gene. The V gene lost 6 bases and the J gene lost 11 bases, with 22 bases spanning the gap. Germline V lookup: CDR1 MNHEY, CDR2 SVGEGT. CDR3 length: 14 amino acids. CDR3 sequence: CASRLPQVVTGAFF. Here the CDR3 DNA reads TGTGCCAGCAGGCTTCCCCAGGTGGTGACGGGGGCTTTCTTT.

This clonotype was observed at least ten times. J is TRBJ1-3 and V is TRBV7-2, with D hard to call. The CDR3 has 13 residues. Germline loops: CDR1 SGHTA, CDR2 FQGNSA. The V end lost 4 bases, the J end lost 3 bases, and 7 bases lay between the germline ends. The CDR3 loop is CASSYGRGNTIYF. For the CDR3, the DNA is TGTGCCAGCAGCTACGGTCGTGGAAACACCATATATTTT.

The chain carries TRBV6-2 or TRBV6-3 and TRBJ2-3, with 8 bases matching TRBD2. The germline gives CDR1 MNHEY, CDR2 SVGEGT. There are 16 residues in the CDR3. V lost 2 bases, J lost 6 bases, and 10 bases stayed unmatched. CDR3 coding DNA: TGTGCCAGCAGTTACGTCGCGGGGGGACTTATTGATACGCAGTATTTT. It is translated as CASSYVAGGLIDTQYF.

As concerns this clonotype: One junction end disagrees with the germline gene, perhaps due to a read error. The chain is built from TRBV4-3 and TRBJ1-4; 8 nucleotides match TRBD1. Germline loops: CDR1 LGHNA, CDR2 YSLEER. The CDR3 contains 17 residues. DNA for the CDR3: TGCGCCAGCAACCAAGGCGTCAGGGGGCAAGTTAATGAAAAACTGTTTTTT. Residues: CASNQGVRGQVNEKLFF.